This T cell receptor (beta chain) originates from a study of OX40 agonist ivuxolimab in advanced cancers. At the level of the study: Past anti-PD-1, anti-PD-L1 or anti-CTLA-4 therapy was accepted, and 40% had received some.

At baseline, cycle 4 day 1, and cycle 7 day 1, blood was sampled. V was trimmed by 3 bases and J by 2 bases, leaving 10 bases between them. The germline gives CDR1 GTSNPN, CDR2 SVGIG (reference sequence). CDR3 length equals 13 residues. Some clones are missing from TCRdb's copy, which holds only in-frame ones; the method was immunoSEQ multiplex PCR. The sample has about 51,000 clones, 65% to 85% seen once. The material sequenced was CD4+ or CD8+ T cells sorted from blood, taken in a trial of the OX40 agonist ivuxolimab. The V and J genes are TRBV30 and TRBJ1-1; no definite D call. The sequence was obtained from an adult with an advanced solid tumor such as melanoma, head and neck, liver or kidney cancer. CDR3 sequence: CAWRGLPNTEAFF. The DNA for the CDR3 is TGTGCCTGGAGGGGTTTGCCAAACACTGAAGCTTTCTTT. The whole variable domain, remainder taken from reference TRBV30 and TRBJ1-1, is SQTIHQWPATLVQPVGSPLSLECTVEGTSNPNLYWYRQAAGRGLQLLFYSVGIGQISSEVPQNLSASRPQDRQFILSSKKLLLSDSGFYLCAWRGLPNTEAFFGQGTRLTVV.